This T cell receptor beta chain was sequenced for a study of blood T cell repertoires in COVID-19. Study at large: Researchers got acute and convalescent COVID-19 samples from the United States, Italy and Spain.

Libraries were prepared by immunoSEQ multiplex PCR; TCRdb keeps only in-frame clonotypes and omits some of them. The sample yields 300,000 or so clones, more than 70% seen once. The germline V gene encodes CDR1 SEHNR and CDR2 FQNEAQ (reference sequence). The CDR3 extends over 12 amino acids. Sequenced input: peripheral blood. The TCR comes from a man aged 18 to 35 who had recovered from COVID-19. The genes are TRBV7-9 and TRBJ2-7; tentatively, D is TRBD1 (5 bases). In DNA form, the CDR3 reads TGTGCGGGAAGGGGATCCTCCTACGAGCAGTACTTC. It codes for CAGRGSSYEQYF.